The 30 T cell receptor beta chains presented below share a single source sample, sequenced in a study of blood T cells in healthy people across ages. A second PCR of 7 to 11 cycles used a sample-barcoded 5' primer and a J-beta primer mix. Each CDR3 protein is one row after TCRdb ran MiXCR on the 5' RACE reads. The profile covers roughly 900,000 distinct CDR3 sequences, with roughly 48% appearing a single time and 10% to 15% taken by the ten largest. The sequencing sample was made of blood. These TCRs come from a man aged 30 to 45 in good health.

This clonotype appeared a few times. The CDR3 DNA follows: TGCAGTGCTAGAGATAGGCTAGCTCCCACAGATACGCAGTATTTT. Encoded protein: CSARDRLAPTDTQYF. The chain employs TRBV20-1 and TRBJ2-3; D is perhaps TRBD2 (5 bases). CDR3 length: 15 amino acids. Germline V gene sequence: CDR1 DFQATT, CDR2 SNEGSKA (reference sequence). Trimming removed 0 bases at V and 2 bases at J, with 12 bases between.

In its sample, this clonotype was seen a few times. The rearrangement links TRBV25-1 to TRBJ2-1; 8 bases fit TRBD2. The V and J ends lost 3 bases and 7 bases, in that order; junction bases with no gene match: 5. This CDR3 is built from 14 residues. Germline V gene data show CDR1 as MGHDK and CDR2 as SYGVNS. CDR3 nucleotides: TGTGCCAGCAGTGACCCCGGGACTAGGAATGAGCAGTTCTTC. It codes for CASSDPGTRNEQFF.

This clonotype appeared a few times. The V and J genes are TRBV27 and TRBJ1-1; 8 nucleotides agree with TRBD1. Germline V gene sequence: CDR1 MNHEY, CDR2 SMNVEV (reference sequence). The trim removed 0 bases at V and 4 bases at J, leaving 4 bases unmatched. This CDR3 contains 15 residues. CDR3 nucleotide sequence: TGTGCCAGCAGTTTATCTAGGACAGGGCTCACTGAAGCTTTCTTT. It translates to CASSLSRTGLTEAFF.

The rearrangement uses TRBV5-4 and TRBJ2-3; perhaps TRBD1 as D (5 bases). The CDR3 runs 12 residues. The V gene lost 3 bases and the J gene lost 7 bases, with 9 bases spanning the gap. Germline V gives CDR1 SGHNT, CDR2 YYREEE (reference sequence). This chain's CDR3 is CASSWPGNTQYF. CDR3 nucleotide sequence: TGTGCCAGCAGCTGGCCAGGGAATACGCAGTATTTT.

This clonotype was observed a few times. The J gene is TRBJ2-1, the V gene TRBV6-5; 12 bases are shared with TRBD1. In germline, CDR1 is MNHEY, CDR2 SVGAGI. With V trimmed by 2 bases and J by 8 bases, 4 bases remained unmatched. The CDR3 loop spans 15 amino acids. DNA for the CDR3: TGTGCCAGCAGTTACCGGGACAGGGGGCGAGATGAGCAGTTCTTC. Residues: CASSYRDRGRDEQFF.

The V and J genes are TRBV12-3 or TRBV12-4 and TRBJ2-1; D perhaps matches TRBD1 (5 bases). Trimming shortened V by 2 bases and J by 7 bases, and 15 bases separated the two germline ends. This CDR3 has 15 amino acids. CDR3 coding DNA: TGTGCCAGCAGTTTACTCTCCAGGGCCTTGAATGAGCAGTTCTTC. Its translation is CASSLLSRALNEQFF.

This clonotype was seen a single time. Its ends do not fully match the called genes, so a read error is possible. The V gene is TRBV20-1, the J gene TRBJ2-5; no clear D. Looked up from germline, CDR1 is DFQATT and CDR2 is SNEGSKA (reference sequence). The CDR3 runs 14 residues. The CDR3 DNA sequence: TGCAGTGCTAGAGGAGGCCAGGAACAAGAGGCCCAGTACTTC. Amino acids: CSARGGQEQEAQYF.

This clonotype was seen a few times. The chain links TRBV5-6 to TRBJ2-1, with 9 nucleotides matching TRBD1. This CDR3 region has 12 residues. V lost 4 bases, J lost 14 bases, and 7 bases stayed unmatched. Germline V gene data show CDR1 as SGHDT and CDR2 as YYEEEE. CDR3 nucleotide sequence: TGTGCCAGCAGCCCGGGACAGGGTTCGGAGTTCTTC. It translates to CASSPGQGSEFF. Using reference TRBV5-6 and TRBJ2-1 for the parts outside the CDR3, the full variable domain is DAGVTQSPTHLIKTRGQQVTLRCSPKSGHDTVSWYQQALGQGPQFIFQYYEEEERQRGNFPDRFSGHQFPNYSSELNVNALLLGDSALYLCASSPGQGSEFFGPGTRLTVL.

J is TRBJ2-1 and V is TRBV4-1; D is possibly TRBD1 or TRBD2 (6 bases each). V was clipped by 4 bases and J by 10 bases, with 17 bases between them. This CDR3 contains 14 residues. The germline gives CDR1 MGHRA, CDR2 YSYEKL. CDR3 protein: CASSRGLGQGEQFF. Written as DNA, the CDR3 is TGCGCCAGCAGCCGGGGACTGGGGCAGGGGGAGCAGTTCTTC.

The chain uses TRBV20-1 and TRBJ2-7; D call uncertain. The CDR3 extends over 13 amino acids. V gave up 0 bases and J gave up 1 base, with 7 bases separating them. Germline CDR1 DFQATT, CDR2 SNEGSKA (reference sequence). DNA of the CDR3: TGCAGTGCTAGAGATGGGCGGTCCTACGAGCAGTACTTC. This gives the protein CSARDGRSYEQYF.

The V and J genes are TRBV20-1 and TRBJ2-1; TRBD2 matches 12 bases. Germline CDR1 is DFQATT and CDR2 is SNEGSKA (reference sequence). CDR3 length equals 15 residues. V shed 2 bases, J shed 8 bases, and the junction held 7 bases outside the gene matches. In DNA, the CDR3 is TGCAGTGCTAGATCCTCTAGCGGGGGGGCCTATGAGCAGTTCTTC. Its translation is CSARSSSGGAYEQFF.

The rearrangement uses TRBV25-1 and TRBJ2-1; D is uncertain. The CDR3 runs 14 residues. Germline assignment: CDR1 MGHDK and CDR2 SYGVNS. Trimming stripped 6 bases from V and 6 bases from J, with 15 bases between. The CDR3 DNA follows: TGTGCCAGCAGCTCCCCCGGGCCTCGCAATGAGCAGTTCTTC. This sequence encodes CASSSPGPRNEQFF.

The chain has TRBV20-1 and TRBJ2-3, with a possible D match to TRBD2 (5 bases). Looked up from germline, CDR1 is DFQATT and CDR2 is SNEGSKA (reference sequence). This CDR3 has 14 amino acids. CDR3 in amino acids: CSVPGNARADTQYF. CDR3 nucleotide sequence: TGCAGCGTCCCCGGGAACGCCCGGGCAGATACGCAGTATTTT.

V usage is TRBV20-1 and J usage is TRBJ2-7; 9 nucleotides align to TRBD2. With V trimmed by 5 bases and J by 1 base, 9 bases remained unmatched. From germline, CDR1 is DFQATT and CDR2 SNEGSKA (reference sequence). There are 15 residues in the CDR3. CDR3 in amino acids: CSALDGTSLSYEQYF. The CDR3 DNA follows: TGCAGTGCTTTAGATGGGACTAGCCTTTCCTACGAGCAGTACTTC.

CDR3 protein: CASSLSERYYSPLHF. The CDR3 DNA reads as TGTGCCAGCAGCTTATCTGAACGGTATTATTCACCCCTCCACTTT. The chain employs TRBV7-2 and TRBJ1-6; D remains ambiguous. The CDR3 is 15 residues long. V was pared by 2 bases and J by 8 bases, with 13 bases between. Germline CDR1 reads SGHTA; CDR2 reads FQGNSA.

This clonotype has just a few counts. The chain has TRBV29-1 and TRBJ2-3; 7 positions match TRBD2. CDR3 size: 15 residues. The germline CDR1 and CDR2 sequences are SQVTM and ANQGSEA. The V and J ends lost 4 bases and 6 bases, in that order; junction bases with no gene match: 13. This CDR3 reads CSVAVLSGRADTQYF. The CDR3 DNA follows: TGCAGCGTTGCTGTACTTAGCGGGCGGGCCGATACGCAGTATTTT.

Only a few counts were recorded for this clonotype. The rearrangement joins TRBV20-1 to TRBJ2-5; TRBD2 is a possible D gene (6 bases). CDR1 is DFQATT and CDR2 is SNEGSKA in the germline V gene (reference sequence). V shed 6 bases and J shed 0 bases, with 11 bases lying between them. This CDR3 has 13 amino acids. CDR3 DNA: TGCAGTGCCACCGGGGGAGACCAAGAGACCCAGTACTTC. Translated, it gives CSATGGDQETQYF.

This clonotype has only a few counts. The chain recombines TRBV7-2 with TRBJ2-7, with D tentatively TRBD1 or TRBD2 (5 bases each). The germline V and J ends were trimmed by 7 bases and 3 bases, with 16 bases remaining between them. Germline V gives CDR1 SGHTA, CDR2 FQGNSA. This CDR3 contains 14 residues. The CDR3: CASTPGTHFYEQYF. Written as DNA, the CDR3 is TGTGCCAGCACCCCAGGGACGCATTTCTACGAGCAGTACTTC.

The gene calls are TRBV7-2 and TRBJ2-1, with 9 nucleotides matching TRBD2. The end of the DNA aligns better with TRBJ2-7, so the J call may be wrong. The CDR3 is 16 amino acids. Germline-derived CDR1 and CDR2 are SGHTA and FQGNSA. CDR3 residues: CASTTQPAGGSNEQYF. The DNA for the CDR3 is TGTGCCAGCACCACTCAGCCAGCGGGGGGAAGCAATGAGCAGTACTTC.

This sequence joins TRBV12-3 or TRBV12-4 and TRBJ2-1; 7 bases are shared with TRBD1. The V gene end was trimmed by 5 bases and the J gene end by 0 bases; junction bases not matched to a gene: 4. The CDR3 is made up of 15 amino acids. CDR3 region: CASSEDRLSYNEQFF. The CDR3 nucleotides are TGTGCCAGCAGTGAGGACAGGCTCTCCTACAATGAGCAGTTCTTC.

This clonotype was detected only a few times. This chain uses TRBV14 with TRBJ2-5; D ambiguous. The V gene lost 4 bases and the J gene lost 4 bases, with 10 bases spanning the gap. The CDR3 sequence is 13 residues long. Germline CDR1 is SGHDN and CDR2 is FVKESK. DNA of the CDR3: TGTGCCAGCAGCCGGTCAATCGGAGAGACCCAGTACTTC. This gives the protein CASSRSIGETQYF.

The CDR3: CSASATTGLADNEQFF. Written as DNA, the CDR3 is TGCAGTGCTAGCGCTACTACCGGGCTAGCGGACAATGAGCAGTTCTTC. This sequence joins TRBV20-1 and TRBJ2-1; 7 nucleotides match TRBD2. Per germline, CDR1 DFQATT and CDR2 SNEGSKA (reference sequence). J gave up 5 bases and V 3 bases, and 13 bases lay outside the gene matches. The CDR3 runs 16 residues.

This CDR3 is CASSSPPLPAHF. DNA for the CDR3: TGTGCCAGCAGTTCCCCGCCCTTGCCCGCGCATTTT. The rearrangement joins TRBV12-3 or TRBV12-4 to TRBJ1-5, with unresolved D. The CDR3 length is 12 residues. The V end was cut by 4 bases, the J end by 15 bases, with 16 bases between.

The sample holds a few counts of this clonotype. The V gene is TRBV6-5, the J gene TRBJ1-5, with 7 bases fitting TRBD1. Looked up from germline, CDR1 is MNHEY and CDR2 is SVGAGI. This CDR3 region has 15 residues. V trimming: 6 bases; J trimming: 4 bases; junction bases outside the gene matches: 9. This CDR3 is CASREITGENQPQHF. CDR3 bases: TGTGCCAGCAGGGAAATTACAGGGGAAAATCAGCCCCAGCATTTT.

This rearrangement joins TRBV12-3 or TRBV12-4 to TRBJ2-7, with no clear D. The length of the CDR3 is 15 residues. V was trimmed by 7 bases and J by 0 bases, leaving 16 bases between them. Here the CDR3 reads CASNLGIKGSYEQYF. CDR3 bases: TGTGCCAGCAACCTGGGGATTAAGGGCTCCTACGAGCAGTACTTC.

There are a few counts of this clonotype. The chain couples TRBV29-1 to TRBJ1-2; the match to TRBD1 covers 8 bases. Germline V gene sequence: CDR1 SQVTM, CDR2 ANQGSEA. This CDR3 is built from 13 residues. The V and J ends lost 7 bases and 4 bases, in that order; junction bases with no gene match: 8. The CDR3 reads CSALDRDSYGYTF. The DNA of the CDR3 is TGCAGCGCTCTGGACAGGGATAGCTATGGCTACACCTTC.

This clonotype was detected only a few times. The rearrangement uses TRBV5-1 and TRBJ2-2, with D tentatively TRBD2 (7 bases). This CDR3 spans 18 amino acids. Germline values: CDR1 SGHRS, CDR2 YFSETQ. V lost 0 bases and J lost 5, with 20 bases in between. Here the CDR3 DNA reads TGCGCCAGCAGCTTGGCCCGAGGGGGGGCGCGAAGTACCGGGGAGCTGTTTTTT. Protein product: CASSLARGGARSTGELFF.

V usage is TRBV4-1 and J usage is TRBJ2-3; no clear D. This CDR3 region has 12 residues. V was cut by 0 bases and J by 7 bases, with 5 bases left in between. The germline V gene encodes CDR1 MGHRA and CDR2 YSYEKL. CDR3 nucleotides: TGCGCCAGCAGCCAAGATTGGTATACGCAGTATTTT. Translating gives CASSQDWYTQYF.

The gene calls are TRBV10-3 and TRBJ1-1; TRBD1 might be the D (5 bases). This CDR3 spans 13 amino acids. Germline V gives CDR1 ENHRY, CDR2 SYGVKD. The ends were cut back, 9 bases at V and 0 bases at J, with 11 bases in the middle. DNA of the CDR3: TGTGCCATTGGGGACGGCTTGAACACTGAAGCTTTCTTT. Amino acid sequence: CAIGDGLNTEAFF.

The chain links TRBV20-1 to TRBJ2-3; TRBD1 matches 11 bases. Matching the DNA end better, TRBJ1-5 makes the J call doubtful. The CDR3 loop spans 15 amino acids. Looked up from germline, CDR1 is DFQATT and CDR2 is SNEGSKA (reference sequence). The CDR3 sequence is CSARGTGGRNQPQHF. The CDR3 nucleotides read TGCAGTGCTAGAGGGACAGGGGGCCGGAATCAGCCCCAGCATTTT.